One sample yielded the 24 T cell receptor beta chains listed below, sequenced in a study of T cells in Graves' hyperthyroidism and ophthalmopathy. RNA transcripts were the template for amplifying TCR beta CDR3 regions. The primer set for the first-round RT-PCR of the TCR CDR3 was HTBI. From the multiplex PCR reads, TCRdb called clonotypes with MiXCR, one entry per CDR3 protein. The table lists some 300,000 distinct CDR3 sequences, roughly 19% of them singletons. Sequenced input: blood. Receptor source: a man aged 50 or older with Graves' ophthalmopathy.

This clonotype was seen ten or more times. The rearrangement joins TRBV30 to TRBJ2-7, with D tentatively TRBD2 (6 bases). Germline values: CDR1 GTSNPN, CDR2 SVGIG (reference sequence). The CDR3 runs 11 residues. The V end was cut by 8 bases, the J end by 1 base, with 9 bases between. The CDR3 DNA is TGTGCCCGCGGGACTTCCTACGAGCAGTACTTC. Encoded protein: CARGTSYEQYF.

This sequence joins TRBV5-5 and TRBJ2-5; 11 nucleotides agree with TRBD1. This CDR3 contains 16 residues. The germline CDR1 and CDR2 sequences are SGHKS and YYEKEE (reference sequence). J was trimmed by 4 bases and V by 4 bases; bases with no gene match: 9. CDR3 residues: CASSITMGQGGETQYF. Written as DNA, the CDR3 is TGTGCCAGCAGCATTACTATGGGACAGGGGGGAGAGACCCAGTACTTC.

Ten or more counts support this clonotype. J is TRBJ2-7 and V is TRBV20-1; D unclear. Between the trimmed V and J ends, which lost 6 bases and 3 bases, there was a span of 18 bases. The germline gives CDR1 DFQATT, CDR2 SNEGSKA (reference sequence). The CDR3 length is 14 residues. The CDR3 spells CSAWDPLGYYEQYF. The CDR3 bases are TGCAGTGCCTGGGATCCTTTGGGCTACTACGAGCAGTACTTC.

This clonotype appeared many times. The gene calls are TRBV6-1 and TRBJ1-1, with a tentative D call TRBD1 (5 bases). Germline V gene sequence: CDR1 MNHNS, CDR2 SASEGT. The CDR3 is made up of 14 amino acids. V lost 0 bases to trimming and J lost 3 bases, with 8 bases between them. The DNA of the CDR3 is TGTGCCAGCAGTGAAGCTACAGGTTACACTGAAGCTTTCTTT. This sequence encodes CASSEATGYTEAFF.

The rearrangement links TRBV20-1 to TRBJ2-7, with a tentative D call TRBD2 (5 bases). This CDR3 is 13 amino acids long. Trimming took off 6 bases at V and 3 bases at J, with 15 bases between the two ends. Per germline, CDR1 DFQATT and CDR2 SNEGSKA (reference sequence). CDR3 sequence reads: CSAEGNAGYEQYF. CDR3 in DNA: TGCAGTGCCGAGGGAAATGCGGGCTACGAGCAGTACTTC.

V gene TRBV12-3 or TRBV12-4 combines with J gene TRBJ2-1, with D possibly TRBD2 on 6 matching bases. Trimming stripped 3 bases from V and 5 bases from J, with 11 bases between. The CDR3 is 14 amino acids. The CDR3, as DNA: TGTGCCAGCAGTTTCGGGCCGGGGGACAATGAGCAGTTCTTC. Translated: CASSFGPGDNEQFF.

The table lists this clonotype with a few counts. The V gene is TRBV7-9, the J gene TRBJ2-1; D is possibly TRBD2 (5 bases). V lost 6 bases, J lost 0 bases, and 12 bases lay in between. In germline, CDR1 is SEHNR, CDR2 FQNEAQ (reference sequence). The CDR3 spans 15 residues. The CDR3 spells CASSPTAGSYNEQFF. CDR3 sequence (DNA): TGTGCCAGCAGTCCGACTGCGGGCTCCTACAATGAGCAGTTCTTC. The entire variable domain, with the rest obtained from reference TRBV7-9 and TRBJ2-1, is as follows: DTGVSQNPRHKITKRGQNVTFRCDPISEHNRLYWYRQTLGQGPEFLTYFQNEAQLEKSRLLSDRFSAERPKGSFSTLEIQRTEQGDSAMYLCASSPTAGSYNEQFFGPGTRLTVL.

This clonotype was observed once. The chain joins TRBV27 to TRBJ1-2; tentatively, D is TRBD1 (5 bases). Deletions cut 0 bases from V and 2 bases from J, with 19 bases between. The CDR3 has 18 residues. The germline gives CDR1 MNHEY, CDR2 SMNVEV (reference sequence). CDR3 loop: CASSLSIMDGTVNYGYTF. The DNA for the CDR3 is TGTGCCAGCAGTTTATCGATAATGGATGGGACGGTAAACTATGGCTACACCTTC.

V gene TRBV7-2 combines with J gene TRBJ2-1; a possible D gene is TRBD2 (6 bases). The CDR3 sequence is 17 residues long. The V end lost 5 bases, the J end lost 0 bases, and 17 bases lay between the germline ends. In germline, CDR1 is SGHTA, CDR2 FQGNSA. The CDR3, as DNA: TGTACCAGCAGCAAGGGGACTGGCGGGCCCTCCTACAATGAGCAGTTCTTC. It codes for CTSSKGTGGPSYNEQFF.

This clonotype was seen a handful of times. This is likely a read error, given that the CDR3 carries no conserved phenylalanine or tryptophan at its end. The chain recombines TRBV24-1 with TRBJ1-1; D is undetermined. The CDR3 consists of 13 residues. Germline CDR1 and CDR2: KGHDR and SFDVKD. The V and J ends lost 7 bases and 4 bases respectively, with 12 bases between them. The CDR3 here is CATSAASGTEAFL. The CDR3, as DNA: TGTGCCACCAGCGCGGCCTCCGGCACTGAAGCTTTCCTT.

This clonotype was seen a handful of times. This chain connects TRBV7-9 to TRBJ2-7; 10 nucleotides line up with TRBD2. CDR3 size: 14 residues. Germline V CDR1 and CDR2: SEHNR, FQNEAQ (reference sequence). J gave up 5 bases and V 6 bases, and 7 bases lay outside the gene matches. The CDR3 protein is CASRPSGRSHEQYF. CDR3 bases: TGTGCCAGCAGGCCTAGCGGGAGATCCCACGAGCAGTACTTC.

This clonotype was counted ten times or more. The V and J genes are TRBV3-1 and TRBJ2-1; 7 positions agree with TRBD1. The trim removed 1 base at V and 0 bases at J, leaving 6 bases unmatched. Germline CDR1 and CDR2: LGHDT and YNNKEL (reference sequence). This CDR3 has 17 residues. CDR3 DNA: TGTGCCAGCAGCCAAGCCGGGACAGACCTCTCCTACAATGAGCAGTTCTTC. This gives the protein CASSQAGTDLSYNEQFF.

This sequence joins TRBV28 and TRBJ2-7, with D possibly TRBD1 on 6 matching bases. The CDR3 extends over 14 amino acids. Germline V gene lookup returns CDR1 MDHEN and CDR2 SYDVKM. V shed 6 bases and J shed 0 bases, with 12 bases lying between them. CDR3 protein: CASSHGQSSYEQYF. The DNA for the CDR3 is TGTGCCAGCAGCCACGGACAGAGCTCCTACGAGCAGTACTTC.

This chain joins TRBV10-3 and TRBJ1-5, with 7 bases matching TRBD1. CDR3 length: 17 residues. In germline, CDR1 is ENHRY, CDR2 SYGVKD. Trimming at V came to 6 bases and at J to 2 bases, leaving 13 bases not matched to a gene. CDR3 in amino acids: CAISSRGSGLGNQPQHF. For the CDR3, the DNA is TGTGCCATCAGCTCCAGGGGGAGTGGTTTGGGCAATCAGCCCCAGCATTTT.

This clonotype was recorded many times. This sequence joins TRBV3-1 and TRBJ1-1; 7 nucleotides line up with TRBD1. The CDR3 contains 14 residues. The V and J ends lost 5 bases and 3 bases, in that order; junction bases with no gene match: 6. From germline, CDR1 is LGHDT and CDR2 YNNKEL (reference sequence). The CDR3 is CASSRQTGDTEAFF. The CDR3 coding sequence is TGTGCCAGCAGCAGACAAACAGGGGACACTGAAGCTTTCTTT.

A word on this clonotype: A clone one base away is much larger, so this may be a read error. This sequence joins TRBV27 and TRBJ2-3, with D perhaps TRBD2 (6 bases). The CDR3 extends over 15 amino acids. V was clipped by 1 base and J by 1 base, with 9 bases between them. Germline values: CDR1 MNHEY, CDR2 SMNVEV (reference sequence). For the CDR3, the DNA is TGTGCCAGCAGTTTATATGGGACTGGCACAGATACGCAGTATTTT. Encoded protein: CASSLYGTGTDTQYF.

This clonotype was seen many times. V gene TRBV18 combines with J gene TRBJ1-1; TRBD1 agrees at 7 bases. The germline V gene has CDR1 KGHSH and CDR2 LQKENI. There are 14 residues in the CDR3. V shed 5 bases and J 4 bases; nucleotides not matched to a gene: 7. Here the CDR3 DNA reads TGTGCCAGCTCAGGGGGACAGCCGGGCACTGAAGCTTTCTTT. It codes for CASSGGQPGTEAFF.

This clonotype has at least ten counts. The gene calls are TRBV15 and TRBJ2-3; 8 positions match TRBD1. V lost 1 base, J lost 4 bases, and 4 bases stayed unmatched. Germline lookup yields CDR1 LNHNV and CDR2 YYDKDF (reference sequence). The CDR3 covers 15 residues. CDR3 residues: CATSRGQGAADTQYF. Written as DNA, the CDR3 is TGTGCCACCAGCAGAGGGCAGGGGGCTGCAGATACGCAGTATTTT.

This clonotype was observed at least ten times. The chain joins TRBV18 to TRBJ1-6; TRBD1 matches at 8 bases. The CDR3 length is 16 residues. Germline V gene lookup returns CDR1 KGHSH and CDR2 LQKENI. V shed 6 bases, J shed 7 bases, and the junction held 11 bases outside the gene matches. The CDR3 sequence: CASSPLATGENSPLHF. The DNA of the CDR3 is TGTGCCAGCTCCCCCCTCGCGACAGGGGAAAATTCACCCCTCCACTTT.

This clonotype was seen only a few times. This chain links TRBV30 with TRBJ2-2; 12 positions agree with TRBD2. CDR1 is GTSNPN and CDR2 is SVGIG in the germline V gene (reference sequence). V shed 7 bases and J 4 bases; nucleotides not matched to a gene: 7. The CDR3 loop spans 15 amino acids. CDR3 sequence: CASPRGLAGTGELFF. For the CDR3, the DNA is TGTGCCTCCCCGAGGGGACTAGCGGGCACCGGGGAGCTGTTTTTT.

The rearrangement uses TRBV2 and TRBJ2-2, with 8 positions matching TRBD1. V was clipped by 8 bases and J by 6 bases; unmatched bases: 5. The CDR3 extends over 13 amino acids. The V gene's germline CDR1 is SNHLY and CDR2 FYNNEI. The CDR3 sequence is CASYDRGPGELFF. In DNA form, the CDR3 reads TGTGCCAGCTACGACAGGGGACCCGGGGAGCTGTTTTTT.

In its sample, this clonotype was seen many times. The V call is TRBV7-9, the J call TRBJ2-1; perhaps D is TRBD1 or TRBD2 (5 bases each). Germline CDR1 is SEHNR and CDR2 is FQNEAQ (reference sequence). The length of the CDR3 is 15 residues. Trimming took off 0 bases at V and 2 bases at J, with 8 bases between the two ends. This CDR3 reads CASSLAPGPYNEQFF. Here the CDR3 DNA reads TGTGCCAGCAGCTTAGCGCCGGGACCCTACAATGAGCAGTTCTTC.

This chain uses TRBV9 with TRBJ2-5, with TRBD2 matching over 8 bases. The V gene end was trimmed by 4 bases and the J gene end by 5 bases; junction bases not matched to a gene: 10. Germline CDR1 is SGDLS and CDR2 is YYNGEE. The CDR3 consists of 15 residues. CDR3 sequence reads: CASSLSGSGWETQYF. The CDR3 nucleotides are TGTGCCAGCAGCCTAAGCGGGAGCGGTTGGGAGACCCAGTACTTC.

This clonotype occurred many times. This sequence joins TRBV7-3 and TRBJ2-6; D unclear. The germline V gene encodes CDR1 SGHTA and CDR2 FQGTGA. Trimming took off 6 bases at V and 0 bases at J, with 6 bases between the two ends. This CDR3 has 14 residues. The CDR3: CASSPDSGANVLTF. The CDR3 DNA reads as TGTGCCAGCAGTCCCGACTCTGGGGCCAACGTCCTGACTTTC.